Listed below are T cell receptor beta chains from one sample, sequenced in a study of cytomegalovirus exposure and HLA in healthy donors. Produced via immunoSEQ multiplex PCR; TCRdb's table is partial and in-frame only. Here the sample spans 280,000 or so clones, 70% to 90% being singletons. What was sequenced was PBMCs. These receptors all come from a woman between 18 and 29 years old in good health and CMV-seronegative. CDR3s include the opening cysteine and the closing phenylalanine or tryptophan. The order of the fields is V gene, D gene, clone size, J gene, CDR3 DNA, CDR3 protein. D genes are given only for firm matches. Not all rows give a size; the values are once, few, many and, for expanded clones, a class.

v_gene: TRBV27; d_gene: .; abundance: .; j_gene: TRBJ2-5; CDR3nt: TGTGCCGCGGGCCCCCAAGAGACCCAGTACTTC; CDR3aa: CAAGPQETQYF
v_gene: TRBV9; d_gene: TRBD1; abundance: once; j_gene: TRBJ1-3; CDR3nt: TGTGCCAGCAGCACTCCTGGGCAGGGGGCTCCAGGAAACACCATATATTTT; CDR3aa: CASSTPGQGAPGNTIYF
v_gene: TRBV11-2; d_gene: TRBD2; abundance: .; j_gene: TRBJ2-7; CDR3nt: TGTGCCAGCAGGCCCGTCGGTAGCGGGGCGGGGGGCGAGCAGTACTTC; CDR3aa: CASRPVGSGAGGEQYF
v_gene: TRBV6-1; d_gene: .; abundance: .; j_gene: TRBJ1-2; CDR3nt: TGTGCCAGCAGTGAAAGTCTATTGGGGGGACTCTATGGCTACACCTTC; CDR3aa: CASSESLLGGLYGYTF
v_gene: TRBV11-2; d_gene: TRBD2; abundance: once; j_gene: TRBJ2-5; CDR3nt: TGTGCCAGCAGCTCACTAGCGGGGGAAGAGACCCAGTACTTC; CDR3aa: CASSSLAGEETQYF
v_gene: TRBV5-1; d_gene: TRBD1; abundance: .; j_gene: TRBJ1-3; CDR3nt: TGCGCCAGCAGCTTGGACCCAGGGGGCTTTGGAAACACCATATATTTT; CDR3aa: CASSLDPGGFGNTIYF
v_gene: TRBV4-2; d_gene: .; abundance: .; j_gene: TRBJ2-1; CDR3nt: TGTGCCAGCAGCCCTCGTATTAAATCGTACAATGAGCAGTTCTTC; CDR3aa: CASSPRIKSYNEQFF
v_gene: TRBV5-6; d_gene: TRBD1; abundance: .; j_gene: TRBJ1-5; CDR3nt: TGTGCCAGCAGCTTGGGGGGGAAGGGGGCGAAGAATCAGCCCCAGCATTTT; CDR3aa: CASSLGGKGAKNQPQHF
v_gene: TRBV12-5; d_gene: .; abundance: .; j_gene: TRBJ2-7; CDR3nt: TGTGCTAGTGGTTTGATCCGGGGCGAGCAGTACTTC; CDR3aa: CASGLIRGEQYF
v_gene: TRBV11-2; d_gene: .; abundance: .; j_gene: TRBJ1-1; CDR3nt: TGTGCCAGCAGCTTAGATAACAGCCCGAACACTGAAGCTTTCTTT; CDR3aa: CASSLDNSPNTEAFF
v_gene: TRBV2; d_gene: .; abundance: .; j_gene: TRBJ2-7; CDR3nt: TGTGCCAGCAGCGTATTCTACGAGCAGTACTTC; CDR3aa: CASSVFYEQYF
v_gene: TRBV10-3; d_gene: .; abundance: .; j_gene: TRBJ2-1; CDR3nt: TGTGCCATCAGTGAGTCGAAGCGGGATCTACAGGGTGAGCAGTTCTTC; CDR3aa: CAISESKRDLQGEQFF
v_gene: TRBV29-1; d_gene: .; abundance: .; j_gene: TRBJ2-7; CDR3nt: TGCAGCGTTGTCGCCGACAGTGCCTACGAGCAGTACTTC; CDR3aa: CSVVADSAYEQYF
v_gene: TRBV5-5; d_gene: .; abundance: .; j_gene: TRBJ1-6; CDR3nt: TGTGCCAGCAGCATAGACCCACAGGGTTTTAATTCACCCCTCCACTTT; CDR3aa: CASSIDPQGFNSPLHF
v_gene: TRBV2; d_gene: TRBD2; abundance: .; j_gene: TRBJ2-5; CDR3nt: TGTGCCAGCAGTGGGGCTAGCGGGGCTGAGACCCAGTACTTC; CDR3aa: CASSGASGAETQYF
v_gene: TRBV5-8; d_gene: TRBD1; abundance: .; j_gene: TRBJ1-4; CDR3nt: TGTGCCAGCAGCTTGGGGACAGGGAAGGGTGAAAAACTGTTTTTT; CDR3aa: CASSLGTGKGEKLFF
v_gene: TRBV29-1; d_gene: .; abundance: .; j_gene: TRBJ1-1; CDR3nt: TGCAGCGTTGCCAGTTGGCCCCGGGGGGCTTGGACTGAAGCTTTCTTT; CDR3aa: CSVASWPRGAWTEAFF
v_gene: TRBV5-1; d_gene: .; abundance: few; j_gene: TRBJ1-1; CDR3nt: TGCGCCAGCAGCTTGAGGACCAGGGTAGGTGAAGCTTTCTTT; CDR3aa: CASSLRTRVGEAFF
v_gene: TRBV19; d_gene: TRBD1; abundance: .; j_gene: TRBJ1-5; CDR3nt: TGTGCCAGCGATAAACAGGGGGCTAGCAATCAGCCCCAGCATTTT; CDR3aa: CASDKQGASNQPQHF
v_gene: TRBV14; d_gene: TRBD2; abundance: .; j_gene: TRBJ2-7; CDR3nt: TGTGCCAGCAGCCACCCTAGCGGGGGGGCCTCCGAGCAGTACTTC; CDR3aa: CASSHPSGGASEQYF
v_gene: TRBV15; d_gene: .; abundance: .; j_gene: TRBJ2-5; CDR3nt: TGTGCCACCAGCGGGGTGGGGGCTTCATTGGGAGAGACCCAGTACTTC; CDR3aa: CATSGVGASLGETQYF
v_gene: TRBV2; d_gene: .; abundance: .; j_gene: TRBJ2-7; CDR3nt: TGTGCCAACTCGGTGGGGCGGGGTGGCTCCTACGAGCAGTACTTC; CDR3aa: CANSVGRGGSYEQYF
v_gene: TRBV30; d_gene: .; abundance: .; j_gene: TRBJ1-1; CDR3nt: TGTGCCTGGAGTGTTAGGCGAGCCGGGGGAACTGAAGCTTTCTTT; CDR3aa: CAWSVRRAGGTEAFF
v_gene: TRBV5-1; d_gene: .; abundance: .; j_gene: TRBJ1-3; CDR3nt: TGCGCCAGCAGCTCACTACCCCCTAGCTCTGGAAACACCATATATTTT; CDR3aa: CASSSLPPSSGNTIYF
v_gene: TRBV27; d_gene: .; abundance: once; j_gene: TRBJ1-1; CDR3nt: TGTGCCAGCAGTTTCAGGGGACTGAACACTGAAGCTTTCTTT; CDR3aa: CASSFRGLNTEAFF
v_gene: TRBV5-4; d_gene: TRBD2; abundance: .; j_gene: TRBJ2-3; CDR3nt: TGTGCCAGCAGCCTGGGACTAGCGGGCCCCACAGATACGCAGTATTTT; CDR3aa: CASSLGLAGPTDTQYF
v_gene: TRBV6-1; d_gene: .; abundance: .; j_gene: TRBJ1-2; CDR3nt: TGTGCCAGCAGTGAACTCAGTTTCTATGGCTACACCTTC; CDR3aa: CASSELSFYGYTF
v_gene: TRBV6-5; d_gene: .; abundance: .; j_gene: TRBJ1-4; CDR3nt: TGTGCCAGCAGTTGGCGACAGAACGAAGAACTGTTTTTT; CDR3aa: CASSWRQNEELFF